This T cell receptor (beta chain) was recorded in a study of vaccination effects on CD4 cells after COVID-19. Whole-study context: It was a median of 72 days after the second dose that post-vaccine samples were obtained.

Once cultured for roughly ten days, the cells underwent separation to obtain CD4+ T cells. The person acquired a PCR-confirmed SARS-CoV-2 infection between March and December 2020. Subjects were given two BNT162b2 or mRNA-1273 vaccine doses. A half-volume exchange with IL-2 medium occurred on days 3 and 7. Study results and limitations: After vaccination, spike-reactive clones in convalescents were mostly new vaccine-induced clones.

To note about this clone: Its antigen remains unidentified.

The length of the CDR3 is 14 residues. Germline V gives CDR1 SGHRS, CDR2 YFSETQ. Trimming pared 0 bases from V and 2 bases from J, leaving 9 bases between. Generated by immunoSEQ multiplex PCR, the TCRdb table keeps only in-frame clones and is missing some. The sample lists roughly 30,000 clones, about 75% occurring once. Sequences were derived from CD4+ T cells from PBMCs cultured without peptide, sampled after COVID-19 vaccination. The V and J genes are TRBV5-1 and TRBJ2-7; possibly TRBD1 for D (6 bases). The clonotype was recovered from a human donor who had a prior SARS-CoV-2 infection. CDR3: CASSLAAGAYEQYF. CDR3 in DNA: TGCGCCAGCAGCTTGGCTGCAGGGGCCTACGAGCAGTACTTC.